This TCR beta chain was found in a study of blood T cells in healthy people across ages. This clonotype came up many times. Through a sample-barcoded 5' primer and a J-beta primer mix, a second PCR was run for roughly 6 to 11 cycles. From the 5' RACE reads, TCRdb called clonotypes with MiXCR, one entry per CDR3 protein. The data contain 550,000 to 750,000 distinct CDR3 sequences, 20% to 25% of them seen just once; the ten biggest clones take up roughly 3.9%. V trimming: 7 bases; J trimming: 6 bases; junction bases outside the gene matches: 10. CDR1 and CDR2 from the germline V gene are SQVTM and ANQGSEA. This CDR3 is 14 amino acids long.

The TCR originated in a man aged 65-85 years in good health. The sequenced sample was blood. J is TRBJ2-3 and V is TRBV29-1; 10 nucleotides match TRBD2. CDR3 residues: CSDGEASGSDTQYF. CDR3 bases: TGCAGCGACGGGGAGGCTAGCGGGAGTGATACGCAGTATTTT.